This TCR beta chain was identified in a study of shared clonotypes between healthy human individuals. Study results and caveats: Four donors shared 4.5% to 6.5% of their naive CD4 clonotypes.

Assay runs were performed at deep level. Assay used: immunoSEQ multiplex PCR; TCRdb lists only in-frame clones, some missing. The data show 630,000 or so clones, 95% to 98% seen once. The V gene lost 3 bases and the J gene lost 5 bases, with 16 bases spanning the gap. The CDR3 length is 15 residues. Germline V CDR1 and CDR2: KGHSH, LQKENI. CD45RO-negative CD8 cells positively selected for CCR7 made up the naive population, which excluded terminally differentiated effector memory CD45RA+ cells. The healthy adult donors were HIV-negative and reported no recent acute infections or vaccinations. Concerning this clone: Its antigen is still unknown.

The J gene is TRBJ1-1, the V gene TRBV18; D is possibly TRBD1 (6 bases). Sequenced sample: naive CD8+ T cells sorted from blood. The receptor was derived from a man in his thirties or forties in good health. In DNA, the CDR3 is TGTGCCAGCTCACCCGGACCGGGGGCGAAGACTGAAGCTTTCTTT. Its translation: CASSPGPGAKTEAFF.